This TCR beta chain was documented in a study of blood T cell repertoires in COVID-19. Looking at the study overall: The cDNA or gDNA used as material had been derived from T cells, B-cell-depleted T cells, or PBMCs.

Germline-derived CDR1 and CDR2 are KGHSH and LQKENI. With V trimmed by 3 bases and J by 0 bases, 3 bases remained unmatched. CDR3 size: 16 residues. Original analysis: Amplification from reference gene primers served as the basis for estimated nucleated cell counts. The table came from immunoSEQ multiplex PCR; TCRdb's copy has only in-frame clones and leaves some out. From that table come the V and J calls and clone size; the DNA was used to work out D and trimming. The sample lists roughly 210,000 clones; roughly 84% were seen once. This clonotype was sampled from an elderly woman with COVID-19, enrolled during active disease. The sequenced material came from peripheral blood. V usage is TRBV18 and J usage is TRBJ1-3; TRBD1 agrees at 9 bases. Here the CDR3 reads CASSPDRGLSGNTIYF. The CDR3 DNA sequence: TGTGCCAGCTCACCGGACAGGGGACTCTCTGGAAACACCATATATTTT.